Below, 17 T cell receptor beta chains from the same sample are listed, as sequenced in a study of CD8 T cell repertoires and HIV-1 epitope variants. Only in-frame clones appear in the TCRdb table, and some are missing; sequencing was by immunoSEQ multiplex PCR. In the table there are 1,800 or so clones, roughly 72% of which are singletons. These receptors lack a known antigen. Sequencing used cultured CD8+ T cells derived from PBMCs. Receptors were obtained from a male donor with HIV.

V usage is TRBV7-2 and J usage is TRBJ2-7; D gene unclear. This CDR3 is built from 13 residues. Germline V CDR1 and CDR2: SGHTA, FQGNSA. V shed 1 base and J shed 2 bases, with 6 bases lying between them. CDR3 loop: CASSLGTPYEQYF. The CDR3 coding sequence is TGTGCCAGCAGCTTAGGAACGCCCTACGAGCAGTACTTC.

The chain joins TRBV28 to TRBJ2-7; 8 bases agree with TRBD2. V shed 2 bases and J 6 bases; nucleotides not matched to a gene: 6. Germline CDR1 is MDHEN and CDR2 is SYDVKM. The CDR3 length is 14 residues. The CDR3 loop is CASSLAPGGREQYF. The CDR3 DNA is TGTGCCAGCAGTTTAGCCCCGGGAGGGCGCGAGCAGTACTTC.

In this sample, this clone is large. This chain connects TRBV4-3 to TRBJ1-4; D unclear. Trimming shortened V by 0 bases and J by 0 bases, and 17 bases separated the two germline ends. The CDR3 extends over 19 amino acids. The germline CDR1 and CDR2 sequences are LGHNA and YSLEER. The CDR3 is CASSQDSTGNIATNEKLFF. CDR3 in DNA: TGCGCCAGCAGCCAAGATTCAACGGGGAACATTGCAACTAATGAAAAACTGTTTTTT.

The V gene is TRBV6-5, the J gene TRBJ2-7; perhaps TRBD2 as D (6 bases). The V end was cut by 6 bases, the J end by 6 bases, with 12 bases between. The CDR3 loop spans 12 amino acids. Germline loops: CDR1 MNHEY, CDR2 SVGAGI. DNA for the CDR3: TGTGCCAGCAGAGACCAGGGAGGCGAGCAGTACTTC. Its protein product is CASRDQGGEQYF.

The chain combines TRBV7-9 with TRBJ2-7; either TRBD1 or TRBD2 may fit D (5 bases each). CDR1 and CDR2 (germline): SEHNR, FQNEAQ (reference sequence). The ends were cut back, 8 bases at V and 3 bases at J, with 14 bases in the middle. The CDR3 spans 13 residues. This chain's CDR3 is CASGSGDHYEQYF. The CDR3 DNA reads TGTGCCAGCGGCTCCGGGGACCACTACGAGCAGTACTTC.

V is TRBV28 and J is TRBJ1-1, with a weak D call TRBD1 (5 bases). The CDR3 runs to 15 residues. The V and J ends lost 5 bases and 2 bases respectively, with 15 bases between them. The germline gives CDR1 MDHEN, CDR2 SYDVKM. The CDR3 loop reads CASSLPLTANTEAFF. The CDR3 DNA sequence: TGTGCCAGCAGTCTGCCCCTGACAGCTAACACTGAAGCTTTCTTT.

This CDR3 reads CASSTHPGQGGLAAFSYEQYF. The CDR3 DNA is TGTGCCAGCAGTACTCACCCGGGACAGGGGGGACTAGCGGCCTTCTCCTACGAGCAGTACTTC. The J gene is TRBJ2-7, the V gene TRBV28, with D possibly called TRBD1 or TRBD2 (11 bases each). Trimming removed 5 bases from V and 0 bases from J, with 32 bases in between. Germline V CDR1 and CDR2: MDHEN, SYDVKM. The CDR3 has 21 amino acids. Full variable domain (missing parts from reference TRBV28 and TRBJ2-7): DVKVTQSSRYLVKRTGEKVFLECVQDMDHENMFWYRQDPGLGLRLIYFSYDVKMKEKGDIPEGYSVSREKKERFSLILESASTNQTSMYLCASSTHPGQGGLAAFSYEQYFGPGTRLTVT.

The chain has TRBV28 and TRBJ1-1, with 7 bases identical to TRBD1. Germline trimming cut 4 bases from V and 6 bases from J; bases unmatched to any gene: 8. This CDR3 spans 14 amino acids. Germline assignment: CDR1 MDHEN and CDR2 SYDVKM. In DNA form, the CDR3 reads TGTGCCAGCAGTTCCCTCAGGGGGAGGGCTGAAGCTTTCTTT. Its protein is CASSSLRGRAEAFF.

The rearrangement links TRBV7-9 to TRBJ2-2; 8 positions match TRBD1. Germline loops: CDR1 SEHNR, CDR2 FQNEAQ (reference sequence). The CDR3 runs 15 residues. J was trimmed by 3 bases and V by 4 bases; bases with no gene match: 4. Written as DNA, the CDR3 is TGTGCCAGCAGCTACAGGGGGGAGTACACCGGGGAGCTGTTTTTT. The encoded protein is CASSYRGEYTGELFF.

The rearrangement uses TRBV28 and TRBJ2-5; 8 nucleotides align to TRBD2. After removal of 6 bases from V and 3 bases from J, the junction contained 6 bases not matched to a gene. Looked up from germline, CDR1 is MDHEN and CDR2 is SYDVKM. CDR3 length: 14 amino acids. The CDR3 bases are TGTGCCAGCAGCCGACCGGGACTAGAAGAGACCCAGTACTTC. Its protein product is CASSRPGLEETQYF.

This rearrangement joins TRBV6-5 to TRBJ1-1, with unresolved D. This CDR3 spans 13 amino acids. Trimming removed 4 bases from V and 3 bases from J, with 9 bases in between. Germline lookup yields CDR1 MNHEY and CDR2 SVGAGI. DNA of the CDR3: TGTGCCAGCAGTTTCGGCCGGGACACTGAAGCTTTCTTT. Encoded protein: CASSFGRDTEAFF.

Worth noting for this clone: Mismatch with germline at one junction end may stem from a read error. The chain combines TRBV7-2 with TRBJ2-1; D not certain. Germline V gene data show CDR1 as SGHTA and CDR2 as FQGNSA. The CDR3 runs to 14 residues. This CDR3 is CASSFVGSDNEQFF. The CDR3 region has the DNA TGTGCCAGCAGCTTTGTGGGCTCCGACAATGAGCAGTTCTTC.

This clone showed up just a few times. The J gene is TRBJ1-1, the V gene TRBV19; unclear D gene. Germline CDR1 reads LNHDA; CDR2 reads SQIVND (reference sequence). This CDR3 comprises 15 residues. V lost 1 base and J 1 base, leaving 10 bases between the germline ends. Written as DNA, the CDR3 is TGTGCCAGTAGTATAGGTTTAGGGAGGAACACTGAAGCTTTCTTT. It codes for CASSIGLGRNTEAFF.

CDR3 sequence: CASSSALAGGRDTQYF. The DNA for the CDR3 is TGTGCCAGCAGTAGCGCACTAGCGGGGGGGCGAGATACGCAGTATTTT. V is TRBV28 and J is TRBJ2-3; TRBD2 agrees at 13 bases. J lost 5 bases, V lost 5 bases, and 7 bases had no gene match. This CDR3 comprises 16 residues. From germline, CDR1 is MDHEN and CDR2 SYDVKM.

V is TRBV27 and J is TRBJ1-2; the D gene is possibly TRBD1 (5 bases). CDR1 and CDR2 from the germline V gene are MNHEY and SMNVEV (reference sequence). Trimming removed 0 bases at V and 8 bases at J, with 13 bases between. The CDR3 has 14 residues. This CDR3 reads CASSLSGLSEGYTF. The CDR3, as DNA: TGTGCCAGCAGTTTATCGGGACTCTCGGAAGGCTACACCTTC.

V and J are TRBV7-9 and TRBJ2-1, with 10 bases lining up with TRBD2. The CDR3 loop spans 17 amino acids. Germline CDR1 is SEHNR and CDR2 is FQNEAQ (reference sequence). J was trimmed by 0 bases and V by 2 bases; bases with no gene match: 4. In nucleotides, the CDR3 is TGTGCCAGCAGCTTAATAGCGGGGGGTGGCTCCTACAATGAGCAGTTCTTC. It specifies CASSLIAGGGSYNEQFF.

This chain connects TRBV10-1 to TRBJ1-1; D ambiguous. Looked up from germline, CDR1 is WNHNN and CDR2 is SYGVQD (reference sequence). The CDR3 is 13 amino acids. Trimming left V 7 bases short and J 4 bases short, with 13 bases between. This CDR3 reads CASNSKRATEAFF. The CDR3 nucleotides are TGCGCCAGCAATTCTAAACGGGCCACTGAAGCTTTCTTT.